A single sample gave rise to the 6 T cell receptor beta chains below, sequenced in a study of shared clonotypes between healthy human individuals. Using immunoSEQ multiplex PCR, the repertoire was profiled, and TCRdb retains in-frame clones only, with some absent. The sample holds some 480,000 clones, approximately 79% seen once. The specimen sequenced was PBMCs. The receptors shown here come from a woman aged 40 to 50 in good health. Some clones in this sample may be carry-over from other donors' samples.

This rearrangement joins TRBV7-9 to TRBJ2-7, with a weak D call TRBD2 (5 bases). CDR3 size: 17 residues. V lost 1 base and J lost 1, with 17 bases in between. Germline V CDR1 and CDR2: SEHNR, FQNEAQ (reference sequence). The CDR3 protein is CASSLGWGLAVSYEQYF. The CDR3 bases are TGTGCCAGCAGCTTAGGTTGGGGTCTAGCCGTTTCCTACGAGCAGTACTTC.

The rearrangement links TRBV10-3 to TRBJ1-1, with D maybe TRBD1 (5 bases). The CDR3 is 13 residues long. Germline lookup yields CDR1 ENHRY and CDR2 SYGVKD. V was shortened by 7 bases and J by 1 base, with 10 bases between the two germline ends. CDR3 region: CAINGHKNTEAFF. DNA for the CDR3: TGTGCCATCAACGGACATAAGAACACTGAAGCTTTCTTT.

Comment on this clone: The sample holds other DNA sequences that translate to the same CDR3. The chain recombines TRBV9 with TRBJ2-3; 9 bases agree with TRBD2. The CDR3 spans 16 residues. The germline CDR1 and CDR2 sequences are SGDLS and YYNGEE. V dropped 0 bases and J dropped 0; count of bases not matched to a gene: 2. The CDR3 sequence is CASSVGLAASTDTQYF. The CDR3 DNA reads TGTGCCAGCAGCGTAGGACTAGCGGCAAGCACAGATACGCAGTATTTT.

The CDR3 is CASSVVAGGPSIQYF. The DNA for the CDR3 is TGTGCCAGCAGCGTAGTTGCGGGAGGGCCTAGCATTCAGTACTTC. The chain recombines TRBV9 with TRBJ2-4, with 9 bases matching TRBD2. Germline values: CDR1 SGDLS, CDR2 YYNGEE. V shed 0 bases and J 9 bases; nucleotides not matched to a gene: 7. The CDR3 has 15 amino acids.

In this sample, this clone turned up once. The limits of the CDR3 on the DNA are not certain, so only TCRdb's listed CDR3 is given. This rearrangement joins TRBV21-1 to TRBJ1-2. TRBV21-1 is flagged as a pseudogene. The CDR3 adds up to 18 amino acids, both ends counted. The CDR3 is CASSNWGYGTELFCGYTF.

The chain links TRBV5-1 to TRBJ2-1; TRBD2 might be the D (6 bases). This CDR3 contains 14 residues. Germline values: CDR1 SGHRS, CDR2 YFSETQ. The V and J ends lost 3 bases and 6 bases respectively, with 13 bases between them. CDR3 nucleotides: TGCGCCAGCAGCTCGACTAGGCCCGTCAATGAGCAGTTCTTC. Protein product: CASSSTRPVNEQFF.